The 20 T cell receptor beta chains in this list originate from one sample, sequenced in a study of shared clonotypes between healthy human individuals. Assay: immunoSEQ multiplex PCR; the TCRdb copy retains only in-frame clones and omits some. This table has around 2.3 million clones, 90% to 97% appearing once. Specimen: naive CD4+ T cells sorted from blood. The subset: CD45RA+ positively selected. The source is a man aged 18 to 29 in good health.

The chain joins TRBV11-3 to TRBJ1-1, with 7 positions matching TRBD1. CDR3 length: 15 amino acids. The germline gives CDR1 SGHNT, CDR2 YENEEA. The junction had 2 bases not matched to a gene; V was cut back by 0 bases and J by 1 base. The CDR3 loop reads CASSLEGQSNTEAFF. Here the CDR3 DNA reads TGTGCCAGCAGCTTAGAGGGACAGTCGAACACTGAAGCTTTCTTT.

The chain carries TRBV9 and TRBJ1-5; a weak D match, TRBD1 (6 bases). This CDR3 is 17 amino acids long. Per germline, CDR1 SGDLS and CDR2 YYNGEE. Trimming removed 0 bases from V and 4 bases from J, with 17 bases in between. CDR3: CASSVVPSGTTNQPQHF. The CDR3 DNA reads TGTGCCAGCAGCGTAGTCCCCTCCGGGACAACAAATCAGCCCCAGCATTTT.

The chain couples TRBV4-3 to TRBJ1-2, with 7 bases identical to TRBD1. The CDR3 runs to 14 residues. CDR1 LGHNA and CDR2 YSLEER come from the germline V gene. V lost 0 bases to trimming and J lost 3 bases; unmatched junction nucleotides: 1. Written as DNA, the CDR3 is TGCGCCAGCAGCCAAGATGGGACAGACTATGGCTACACCTTC. This codes for CASSQDGTDYGYTF.

The V call is TRBV7-8, the J call TRBJ1-5, with 9 bases aligning to TRBD1. Germline V gene data show CDR1 as SGHVS and CDR2 as FQNEAQ. V trimming: 5 bases; J trimming: 4 bases; junction bases outside the gene matches: 3. The CDR3 has 14 residues. The CDR3 sequence is CASSRDRDNQPQHF. CDR3 DNA sequence: TGTGCCAGCAGCAGGGACAGGGATAATCAGCCCCAGCATTTT.

The V and J genes are TRBV10-3 and TRBJ1-2; a weak D match, TRBD1 (6 bases). The V gene's germline CDR1 is ENHRY and CDR2 SYGVKD. The V end lost 6 bases, the J end lost 3 bases, and 14 bases lay between the germline ends. This CDR3 comprises 14 residues. CDR3 sequence: CAIRSDSADYGYTF. The CDR3 region has the DNA TGTGCCATCAGATCGGACAGCGCTGACTATGGCTACACCTTC.

This clone was recorded a few times. The J gene is TRBJ2-7, the V gene TRBV6-1; perhaps TRBD2 as D (5 bases). Trimming removed 1 base at V and 0 bases at J, with 10 bases between. Germline-derived CDR1 and CDR2 are MNHNS and SASEGT. The CDR3 extends over 15 amino acids. Here the CDR3 reads CASSEENAGSYEQYF. CDR3 coding DNA: TGTGCCAGCAGTGAAGAAAATGCGGGCTCCTACGAGCAGTACTTC.

The rearrangement uses TRBV13 and TRBJ2-7, with 8 bases identical to TRBD2. V trimming: 1 base; J trimming: 0 bases; junction bases outside the gene matches: 2. Germline loops: CDR1 PRHDT, CDR2 FYEKMQ (reference sequence). CDR3 size: 15 residues. As DNA, the CDR3 is TGTGCCAGCAGCTTAGCAGCGGGGGTCTCCTACGAGCAGTACTTC. It yields the protein CASSLAAGVSYEQYF. Supplemented by reference TRBV13 and TRBJ2-7, the full variable domain reads AAGVIQSPRHLIKEKRETATLKCYPIPRHDTVYWYQQGPGQDPQFLISFYEKMQSDKGSIPDRFSAQQFSDYHSELNMSSLELGDSALYFCASSLAAGVSYEQYFGPGTRLTVT.

J is TRBJ1-1 and V is TRBV13; D ambiguous. CDR3 length equals 15 residues. Germline V gene data show CDR1 as PRHDT and CDR2 as FYEKMQ (reference sequence). Trimming removed 1 base at V and 0 bases at J, with 9 bases between. The CDR3 is CASSLVTGVNTEAFF. The CDR3 nucleotides read TGTGCCAGCAGCTTAGTTACTGGGGTGAACACTGAAGCTTTCTTT.

The V call is TRBV30, the J call TRBJ1-5, with 7 bases that match TRBD1. This CDR3 is built from 13 residues. Germline CDR1 GTSNPN, CDR2 SVGIG (reference sequence). Trimming cost V 1 base and J 6 bases; bases outside gene matches: 3. The CDR3 protein is CAWSAQGVQPQHF. CDR3 coding DNA: TGTGCCTGGAGTGCCCAGGGGGTTCAGCCCCAGCATTTT.

With regard to this clone: The sample holds other DNA sequences that translate to the same CDR3. The rearrangement links TRBV20-1 to TRBJ1-5, with no clear D. CDR3 length: 11 residues. V was trimmed by 3 bases and J by 6 bases, leaving 6 bases between them. Germline V gene sequence: CDR1 DFQATT, CDR2 SNEGSKA (reference sequence). This CDR3 is CSASSGQPQHF. The CDR3 bases are TGCAGTGCTAGTTCCGGTCAGCCCCAGCATTTT.

This chain uses TRBV5-1 with TRBJ2-3, with D unclear. The V end lost 2 bases, the J end lost 1 base, and 11 bases lay between the germline ends. Germline V lookup: CDR1 SGHRS, CDR2 YFSETQ. This CDR3 is 15 amino acids long. The CDR3 sequence: CASSFNSLGTDTQYF. The CDR3 nucleotides read TGCGCCAGCAGCTTTAATAGTCTGGGCACAGATACGCAGTATTTT.

This chain links TRBV5-1 with TRBJ2-3; TRBD1 agrees at 11 bases. The junction had 8 bases not matched to a gene; V was cut back by 2 bases and J by 0 bases. The CDR3 length is 18 residues. Per the germline V gene, CDR1 is SGHRS and CDR2 is YFSETQ. For the CDR3, the DNA is TGCGCCAGCAGCTTCCCCGGGACAGGGGGGACTAGCACAGATACGCAGTATTTT. As protein: CASSFPGTGGTSTDTQYF.

The chain is built from TRBV7-2 and TRBJ2-2; maybe TRBD2 (6 bases). Germline CDR1 and CDR2: SGHTA and FQGNSA. V was shortened by 5 bases and J by 0 bases, with 10 bases between the two germline ends. This CDR3 spans 15 amino acids. The CDR3 DNA follows: TGTGCCAGCAGCCCAGCGGGTACGAACACCGGGGAGCTGTTTTTT. Amino acids: CASSPAGTNTGELFF. The whole variable domain, remainder taken from reference TRBV7-2 and TRBJ2-2, is GAGVSQSPSNKVTEKGKDVELRCDPISGHTALYWYRQSLGQGLEFLIYFQGNSAPDKSGLPSDRFSAERTGGSVSTLTIQRTQQEDSAVYLCASSPAGTNTGELFFGEGSRLTVL.

On this clone: Additional DNA sequences in this sample encode the identical CDR3. The chain couples TRBV2 to TRBJ1-4; D is perhaps TRBD1 (6 bases). The V gene's germline CDR1 is SNHLY and CDR2 FYNNEI. CDR3 length equals 11 residues. V dropped 6 bases and J dropped 8 bases, with 7 bases sitting between them. The CDR3 region is CASRGGEKLFF. Written as DNA, the CDR3 is TGTGCCAGCAGGGGGGGCGAAAAACTGTTTTTT.

The V gene is TRBV6-4, the J gene TRBJ2-1, with 7 bases aligning to TRBD2. Germline CDR1 is MRHNA and CDR2 is SNTAGT. V lost 5 bases, J lost 10 bases, and 8 bases stayed unmatched. There are 13 residues in the CDR3. The CDR3 DNA sequence: TGTGCCAGCAGTCCCTCGACTAGCAGCGAGCAGTTCTTC. Its translation: CASSPSTSSEQFF.

This chain connects TRBV13 to TRBJ2-3; 7 nucleotides match TRBD2. The CDR3 spans 15 residues. CDR1 PRHDT and CDR2 FYEKMQ come from the germline V gene (reference sequence). V dropped 5 bases and J dropped 2; count of bases not matched to a gene: 7. The CDR3 reads CASSTGGHSTDTQYF. In DNA form, the CDR3 reads TGTGCCAGCAGCACGGGGGGTCACTCCACAGATACGCAGTATTTT. Together with reference TRBV13 and TRBJ2-3, the CDR3 gives the full variable domain: AAGVIQSPRHLIKEKRETATLKCYPIPRHDTVYWYQQGPGQDPQFLISFYEKMQSDKGSIPDRFSAQQFSDYHSELNMSSLELGDSALYFCASSTGGHSTDTQYFGPGTRLTVL.

The CDR3 loop is CASSRQGRRETQYF. CDR3 bases: TGTGCCAGCAGTAGGCAGGGGAGGCGAGAGACCCAGTACTTC. The chain has TRBV28 and TRBJ2-5; D might be TRBD1 or TRBD2, each matching 6 bases. V shed 5 bases and J shed 4 bases, with 14 bases lying between them. The CDR3 runs to 14 residues. CDR1 is MDHEN and CDR2 is SYDVKM in the germline V gene.

The V and J genes are TRBV7-9 and TRBJ2-2; a possible D gene is TRBD2 (5 bases). Germline values: CDR1 SEHNR, CDR2 FQNEAQ (reference sequence). V was shortened by 1 base and J by 6 bases, with 9 bases between the two germline ends. This CDR3 contains 14 residues. The CDR3 is CASSLGTYAGELFF. CDR3 sequence (DNA): TGTGCCAGCAGCTTAGGGACTTACGCCGGGGAGCTGTTTTTT. The entire variable domain, with the rest obtained from reference TRBV7-9 and TRBJ2-2, is as follows: DTGVSQNPRHKITKRGQNVTFRCDPISEHNRLYWYRQTLGQGPEFLTYFQNEAQLEKSRLLSDRFSAERPKGSFSTLEIQRTEQGDSAMYLCASSLGTYAGELFFGEGSRLTVL.

The chain couples TRBV7-9 to TRBJ2-1; 9 bases map to TRBD2. The germline V gene has CDR1 SEHNR and CDR2 FQNEAQ (reference sequence). This CDR3 has 14 amino acids. V was clipped by 3 bases and J by 8 bases; unmatched bases: 5. CDR3 loop: CASSFTSGSHEQFF. The CDR3 coding sequence is TGTGCCAGCAGCTTTACTAGCGGGTCCCATGAGCAGTTCTTC.

This chain links TRBV5-1 with TRBJ2-2, with D unresolved. From germline, CDR1 is SGHRS and CDR2 YFSETQ. The CDR3 totals 13 residues. Trimming stripped 1 base from V and 4 bases from J, with 5 bases between. Here the CDR3 DNA reads TGCGCCAGCAGCTTGCTGTTCACCGGGGAGCTGTTTTTT. Translated, it gives CASSLLFTGELFF.